This paragraph reports one TCR beta chain. Generated by immunoSEQ multiplex PCR, the TCRdb table keeps only in-frame clones and is missing some. The table lists more than 95,000 clones, roughly 84% of them singletons. The sample originates from a study of control samples from healthy donors and cancer patients. Trimming shortened V by 0 bases and J by 1 base, and 9 bases separated the two germline ends. Per germline, CDR1 MNHNS and CDR2 SASEGT. The CDR3 is 15 residues long. This sequence joins TRBV6-1 and TRBJ1-1, with D perhaps TRBD1 (6 bases). The receptor's source is a man aged 40-49 years in good health. Sequences were obtained from blood. The CDR3 loop reads CASSEARTANTEAFF. DNA of the CDR3: TGTGCCAGCAGTGAAGCAAGGACAGCGAACACTGAAGCTTTCTTT.